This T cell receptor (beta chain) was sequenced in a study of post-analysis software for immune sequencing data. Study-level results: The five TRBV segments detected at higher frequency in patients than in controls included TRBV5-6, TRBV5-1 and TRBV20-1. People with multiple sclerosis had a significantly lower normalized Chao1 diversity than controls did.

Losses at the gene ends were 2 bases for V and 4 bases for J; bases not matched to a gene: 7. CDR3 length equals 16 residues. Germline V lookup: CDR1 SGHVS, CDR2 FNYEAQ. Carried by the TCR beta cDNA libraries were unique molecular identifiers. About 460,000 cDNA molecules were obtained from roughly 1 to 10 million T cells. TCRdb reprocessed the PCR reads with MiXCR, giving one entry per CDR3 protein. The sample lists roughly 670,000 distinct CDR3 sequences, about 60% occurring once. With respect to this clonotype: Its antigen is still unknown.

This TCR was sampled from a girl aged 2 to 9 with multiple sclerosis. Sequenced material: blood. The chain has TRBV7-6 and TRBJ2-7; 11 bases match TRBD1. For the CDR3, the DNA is TGTGCCAGCAGCTTACCTTCCGGGACAGGGGGGTACGAGCAGTACTTC. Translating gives CASSLPSGTGGYEQYF. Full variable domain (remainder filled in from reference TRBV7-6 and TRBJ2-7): GAGVSQSPRYKVTKRGQDVALRCDPISGHVSLYWYRQALGQGPEFLTYFNYEAQQDKSGLPNDRFSAERPEGSISTLTIQRTEQRDSAMYRCASSLPSGTGGYEQYFGPGTRLTVT.